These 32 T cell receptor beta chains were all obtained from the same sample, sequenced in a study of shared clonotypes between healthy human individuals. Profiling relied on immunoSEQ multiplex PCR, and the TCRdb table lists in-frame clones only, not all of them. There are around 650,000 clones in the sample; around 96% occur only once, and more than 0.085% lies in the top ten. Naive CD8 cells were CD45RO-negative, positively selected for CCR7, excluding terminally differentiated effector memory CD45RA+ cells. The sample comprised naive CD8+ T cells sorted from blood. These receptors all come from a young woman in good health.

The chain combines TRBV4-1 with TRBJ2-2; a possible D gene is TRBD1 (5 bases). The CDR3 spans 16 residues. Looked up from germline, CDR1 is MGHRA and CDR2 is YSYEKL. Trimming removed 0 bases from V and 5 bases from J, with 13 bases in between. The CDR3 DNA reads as TGCGCCAGCAGCCAAGAGTCGGCAGCAGGGACCGGGGAGCTGTTTTTT. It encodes CASSQESAAGTGELFF.

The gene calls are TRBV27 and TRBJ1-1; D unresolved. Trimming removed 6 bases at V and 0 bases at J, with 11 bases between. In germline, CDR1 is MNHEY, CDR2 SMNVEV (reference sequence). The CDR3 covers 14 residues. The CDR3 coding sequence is TGTGCCAGCAGCCTACAGATGATGAACACTGAAGCTTTCTTT. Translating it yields CASSLQMMNTEAFF.

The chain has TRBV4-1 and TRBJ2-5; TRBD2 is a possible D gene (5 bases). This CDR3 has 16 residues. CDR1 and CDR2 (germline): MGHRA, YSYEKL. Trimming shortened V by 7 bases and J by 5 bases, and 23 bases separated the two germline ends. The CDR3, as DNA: TGCGCCAGCACCCGGGGATCGGACCGGGCGTTTGAGACCCAGTACTTC. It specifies CASTRGSDRAFETQYF.

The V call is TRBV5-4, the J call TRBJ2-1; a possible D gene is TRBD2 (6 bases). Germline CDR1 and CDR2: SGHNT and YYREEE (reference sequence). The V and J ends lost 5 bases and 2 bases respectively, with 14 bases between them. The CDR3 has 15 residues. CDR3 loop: CASSYELAAYNEQFF. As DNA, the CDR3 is TGTGCCAGCAGTTACGAACTAGCAGCCTACAATGAGCAGTTCTTC.

The DNA for the CDR3 is TGTGCCAGCAGCTTAGAGCCGGACAGGGCCTCTGGAAACACCATATATTTT. It yields the protein CASSLEPDRASGNTIYF. This sequence joins TRBV7-6 and TRBJ1-3, with 8 bases fitting TRBD1. The CDR3 is 17 residues long. CDR1 SGHVS and CDR2 FNYEAQ come from the germline V gene. V was pared by 1 base and J by 0 bases, with 5 bases of the junction left unmatched.

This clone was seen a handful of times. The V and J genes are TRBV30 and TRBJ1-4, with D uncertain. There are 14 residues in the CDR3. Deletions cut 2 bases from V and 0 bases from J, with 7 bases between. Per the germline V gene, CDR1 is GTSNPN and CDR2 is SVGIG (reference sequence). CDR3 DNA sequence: TGTGCCTGGAGTCACAGCGCAACTAATGAAAAACTGTTTTTT. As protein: CAWSHSATNEKLFF.

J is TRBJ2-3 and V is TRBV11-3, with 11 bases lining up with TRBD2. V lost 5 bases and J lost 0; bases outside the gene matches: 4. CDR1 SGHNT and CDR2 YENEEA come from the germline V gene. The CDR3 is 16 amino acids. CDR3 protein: CASSLRTSGSTDTQYF. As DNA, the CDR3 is TGTGCCAGCAGCCTCAGGACTAGCGGGAGCACAGATACGCAGTATTTT.

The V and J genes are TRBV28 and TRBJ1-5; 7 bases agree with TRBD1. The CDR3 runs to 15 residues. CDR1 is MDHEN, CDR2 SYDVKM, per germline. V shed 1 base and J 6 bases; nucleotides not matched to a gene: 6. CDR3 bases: TGTGCCAGCAGTTTATCGACAGGGAGTATTCAGCCCCAGCATTTT. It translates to CASSLSTGSIQPQHF.

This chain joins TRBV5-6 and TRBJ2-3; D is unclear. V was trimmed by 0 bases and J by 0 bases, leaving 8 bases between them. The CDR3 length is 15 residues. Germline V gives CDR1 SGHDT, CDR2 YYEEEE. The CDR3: CASSLGVSSTDTQYF. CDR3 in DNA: TGTGCCAGCAGCTTGGGGGTATCCAGCACAGATACGCAGTATTTT.

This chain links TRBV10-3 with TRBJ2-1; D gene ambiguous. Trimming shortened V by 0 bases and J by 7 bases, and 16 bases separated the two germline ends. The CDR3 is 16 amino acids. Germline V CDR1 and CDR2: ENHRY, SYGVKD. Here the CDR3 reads CAISESVGRKRNEQFF. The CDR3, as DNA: TGTGCCATCAGTGAGTCTGTCGGTCGGAAGAGGAATGAGCAGTTCTTC.

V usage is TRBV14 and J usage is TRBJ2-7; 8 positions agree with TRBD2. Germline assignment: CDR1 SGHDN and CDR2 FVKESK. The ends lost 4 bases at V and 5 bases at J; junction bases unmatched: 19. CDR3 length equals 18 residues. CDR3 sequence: CASSRRDFPGGPRHEQYF. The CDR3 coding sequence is TGTGCCAGCAGCCGACGGGACTTTCCGGGAGGGCCCAGGCACGAGCAGTACTTC.

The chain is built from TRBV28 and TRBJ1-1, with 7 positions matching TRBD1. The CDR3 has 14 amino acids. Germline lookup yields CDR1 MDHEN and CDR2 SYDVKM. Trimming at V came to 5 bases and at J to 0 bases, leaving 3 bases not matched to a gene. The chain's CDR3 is CASSTTGMNTEAFF. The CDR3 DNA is TGTGCCAGCAGTACGACAGGGATGAACACTGAAGCTTTCTTT.

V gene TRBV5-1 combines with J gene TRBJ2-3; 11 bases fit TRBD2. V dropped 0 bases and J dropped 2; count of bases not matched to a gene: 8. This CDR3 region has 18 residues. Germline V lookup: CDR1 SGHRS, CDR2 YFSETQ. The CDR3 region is CASSLGASGRPLTDTQYF. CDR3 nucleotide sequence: TGCGCCAGCAGCTTGGGGGCTAGCGGGAGGCCTCTCACAGATACGCAGTATTTT.

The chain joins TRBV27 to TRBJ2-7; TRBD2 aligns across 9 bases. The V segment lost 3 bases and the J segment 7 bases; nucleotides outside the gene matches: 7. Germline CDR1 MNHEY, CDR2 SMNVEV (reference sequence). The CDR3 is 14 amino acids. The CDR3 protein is CASSLREGQGEQYF. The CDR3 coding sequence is TGTGCCAGCAGTTTGCGGGAGGGCCAGGGAGAGCAGTACTTC.

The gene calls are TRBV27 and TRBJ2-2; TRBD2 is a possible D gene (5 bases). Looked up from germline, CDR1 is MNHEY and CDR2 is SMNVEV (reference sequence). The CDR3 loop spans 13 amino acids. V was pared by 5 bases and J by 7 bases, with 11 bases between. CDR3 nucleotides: TGTGCCAGCAGTCTACGGGATGGCGGGGAGCTGTTTTTT. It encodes CASSLRDGGELFF.

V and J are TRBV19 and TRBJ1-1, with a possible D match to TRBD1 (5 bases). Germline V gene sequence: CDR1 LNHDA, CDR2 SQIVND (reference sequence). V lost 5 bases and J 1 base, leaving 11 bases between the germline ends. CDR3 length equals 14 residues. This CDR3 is CASSLGGENTEAFF. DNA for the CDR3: TGTGCCAGTAGTTTGGGAGGGGAGAACACTGAAGCTTTCTTT.

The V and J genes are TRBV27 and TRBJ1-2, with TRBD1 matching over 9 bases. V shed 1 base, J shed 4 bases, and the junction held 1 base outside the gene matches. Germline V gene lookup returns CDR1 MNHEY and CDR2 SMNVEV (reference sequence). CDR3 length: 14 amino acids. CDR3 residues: CASSLLQGAYGYTF. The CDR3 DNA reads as TGTGCCAGCAGTTTATTACAGGGGGCCTATGGCTACACCTTC.

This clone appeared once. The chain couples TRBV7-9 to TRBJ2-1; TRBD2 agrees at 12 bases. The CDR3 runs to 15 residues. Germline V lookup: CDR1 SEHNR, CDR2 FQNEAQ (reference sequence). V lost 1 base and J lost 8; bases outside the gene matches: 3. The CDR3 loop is CASSLVTSGSDEQFF. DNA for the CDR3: TGTGCCAGCAGCTTAGTGACTAGCGGGAGTGATGAGCAGTTCTTC.

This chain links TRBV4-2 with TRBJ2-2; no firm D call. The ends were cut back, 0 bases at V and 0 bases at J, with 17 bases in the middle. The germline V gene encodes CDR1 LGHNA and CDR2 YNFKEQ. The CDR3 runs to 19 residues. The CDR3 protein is CASSQDHGPLRANTGELFF. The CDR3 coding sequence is TGTGCCAGCAGCCAAGATCATGGACCCCTGCGCGCGAACACCGGGGAGCTGTTTTTT.

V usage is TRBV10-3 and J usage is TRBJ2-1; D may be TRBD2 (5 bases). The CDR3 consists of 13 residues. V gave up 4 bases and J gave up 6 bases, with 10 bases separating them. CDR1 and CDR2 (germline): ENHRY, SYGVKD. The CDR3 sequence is CAISVSGINEQFF. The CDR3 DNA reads TGTGCCATCAGTGTTTCGGGAATCAATGAGCAGTTCTTC.

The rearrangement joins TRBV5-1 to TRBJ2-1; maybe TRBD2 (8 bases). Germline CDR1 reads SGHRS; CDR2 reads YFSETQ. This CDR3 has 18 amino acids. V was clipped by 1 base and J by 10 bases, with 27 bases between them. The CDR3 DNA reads TGCGCCAGCAGCTTGTCCGGGACAGACCTAGCGGGTTCAGGAGAGCAGTTCTTC. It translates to CASSLSGTDLAGSGEQFF.

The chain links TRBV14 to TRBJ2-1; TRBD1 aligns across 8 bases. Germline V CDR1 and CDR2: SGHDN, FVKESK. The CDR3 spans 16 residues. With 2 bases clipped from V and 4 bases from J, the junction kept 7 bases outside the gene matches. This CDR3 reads CASSQPRRQGYNEQFF. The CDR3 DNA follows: TGTGCCAGCAGCCAACCAAGAAGACAGGGGTACAATGAGCAGTTCTTC.

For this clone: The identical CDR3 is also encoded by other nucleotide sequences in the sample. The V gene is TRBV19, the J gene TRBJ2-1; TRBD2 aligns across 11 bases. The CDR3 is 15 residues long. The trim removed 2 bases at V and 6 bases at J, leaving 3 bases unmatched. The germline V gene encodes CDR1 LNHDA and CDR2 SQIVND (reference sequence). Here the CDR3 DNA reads TGTGCCAGTAGTATATTAGCGGGAGGGCGCAATGAGCAGTTCTTC. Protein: CASSILAGGRNEQFF.

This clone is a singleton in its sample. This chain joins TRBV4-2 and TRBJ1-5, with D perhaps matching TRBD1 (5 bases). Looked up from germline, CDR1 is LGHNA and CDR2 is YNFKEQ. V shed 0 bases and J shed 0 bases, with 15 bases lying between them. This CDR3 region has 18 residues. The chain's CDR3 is CASSQDPGGTFSNQPQHF. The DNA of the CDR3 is TGTGCCAGCAGCCAAGATCCCGGAGGGACTTTTAGCAATCAGCCCCAGCATTTT.

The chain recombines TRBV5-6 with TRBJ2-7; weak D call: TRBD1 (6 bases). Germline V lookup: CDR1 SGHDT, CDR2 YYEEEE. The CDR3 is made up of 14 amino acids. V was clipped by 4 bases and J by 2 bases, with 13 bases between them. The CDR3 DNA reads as TGTGCCAGCAGCGTGGGACACTCCGCCTACGAGCAGTACTTC. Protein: CASSVGHSAYEQYF.

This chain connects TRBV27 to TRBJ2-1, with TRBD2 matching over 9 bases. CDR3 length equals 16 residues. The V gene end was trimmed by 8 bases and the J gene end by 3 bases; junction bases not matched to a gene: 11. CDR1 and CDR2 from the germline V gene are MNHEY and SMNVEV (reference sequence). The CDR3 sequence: CASGYLAGAGYNEQFF. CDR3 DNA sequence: TGTGCCAGCGGTTATTTAGCGGGAGCGGGCTACAATGAGCAGTTCTTC.

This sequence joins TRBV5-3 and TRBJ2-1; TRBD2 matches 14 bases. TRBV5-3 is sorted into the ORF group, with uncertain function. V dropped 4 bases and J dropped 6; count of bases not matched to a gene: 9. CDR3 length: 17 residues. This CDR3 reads CARSLGTSGSISNEQFF. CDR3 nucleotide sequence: TGTGCCAGAAGCCTCGGGACTAGCGGGAGTATAAGCAATGAGCAGTTCTTC.

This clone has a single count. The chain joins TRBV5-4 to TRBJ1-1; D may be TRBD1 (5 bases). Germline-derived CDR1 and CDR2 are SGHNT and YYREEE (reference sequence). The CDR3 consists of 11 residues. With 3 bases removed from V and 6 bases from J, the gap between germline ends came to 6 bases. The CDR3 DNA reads TGTGCCAGCAGCTCGACAGCTGAAGCTTTCTTT. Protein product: CASSSTAEAFF.

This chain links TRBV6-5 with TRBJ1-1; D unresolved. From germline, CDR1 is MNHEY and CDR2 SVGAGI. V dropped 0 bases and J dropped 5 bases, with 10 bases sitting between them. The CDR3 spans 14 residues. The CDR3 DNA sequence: TGTGCCAGCAGTTACTCGCTGGGGAATACTGAAGCTTTCTTT. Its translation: CASSYSLGNTEAFF.

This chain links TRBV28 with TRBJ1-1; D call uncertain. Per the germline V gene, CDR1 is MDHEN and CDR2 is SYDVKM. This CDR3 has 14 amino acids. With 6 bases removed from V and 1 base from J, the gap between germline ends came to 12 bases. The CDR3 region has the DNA TGTGCCAGCAGGGACCTGTCCGGGAACACTGAAGCTTTCTTT. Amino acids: CASRDLSGNTEAFF. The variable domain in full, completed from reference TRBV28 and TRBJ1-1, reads DVKVTQSSRYLVKRTGEKVFLECVQDMDHENMFWYRQDPGLGLRLIYFSYDVKMKEKGDIPEGYSVSREKKERFSLILESASTNQTSMYLCASRDLSGNTEAFFGQGTRLTVV.

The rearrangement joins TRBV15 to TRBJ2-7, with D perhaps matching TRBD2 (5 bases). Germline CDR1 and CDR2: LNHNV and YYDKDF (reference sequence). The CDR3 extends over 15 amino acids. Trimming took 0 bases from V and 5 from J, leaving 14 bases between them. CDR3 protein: CATSRDQEGDHEQYF. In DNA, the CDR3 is TGTGCCACCAGCAGAGATCAAGAGGGAGACCACGAGCAGTACTTC.

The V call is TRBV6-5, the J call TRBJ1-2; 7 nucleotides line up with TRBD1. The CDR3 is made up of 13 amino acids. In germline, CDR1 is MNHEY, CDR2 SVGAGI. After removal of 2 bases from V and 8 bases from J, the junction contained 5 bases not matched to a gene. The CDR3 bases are TGTGCCAGCAGTTACACAGGGGTCAGCGGCTACACCTTC. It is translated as CASSYTGVSGYTF.